A selection of T cell receptor beta chains follows, all from one sample in a study of T cell changes during pregnancy in multiple sclerosis. Profiling relied on immunoSEQ multiplex PCR, and the TCRdb table lists in-frame clones only, not all of them. The sample carries about 57,000 clones, around nine tenths recorded once. Specimen: peripheral blood, collected after pregnancy. All receptors come from a female donor with multiple sclerosis, enrolled in a pregnancy study. CDR3s include the opening cysteine and the closing phenylalanine or tryptophan. A D gene is named only where the DNA matches it firmly. Not all rows give a size; the values are once, few, many and, for expanded clones, a class.

V: TRBV4-3; size: .; D: .; J: TRBJ1-1; DNA: TGCGCCAGCAGCACCCGGGACAAGCGGATGAACACTGAAGCTTTCTTT; CDR3: CASSTRDKRMNTEAFF
V: TRBV5-1; size: once; D: TRBD2; J: TRBJ2-3; DNA: TGCGCCAGCAGCTTGTCGCGGGGGACGACAGATACGCAGTATTTT; CDR3: CASSLSRGTTDTQYF
V: TRBV4-2; size: .; D: .; J: TRBJ1-5; DNA: TGTGCCAGCAGCCAAGGGACAGCACAGCCCCAGCATTTT; CDR3: CASSQGTAQPQHF
V: TRBV13; size: .; D: TRBD1; J: TRBJ2-5; DNA: TGTGCCAGCAGCTTAGCTCAGGGGGTGGAGACCCAGTACTTC; CDR3: CASSLAQGVETQYF
V: TRBV25-1; size: .; D: TRBD1; J: TRBJ2-5; DNA: TGTGCCAGCATACCCGGGACAGAGGGGGAGACCCAGTACTTC; CDR3: CASIPGTEGETQYF
V: TRBV2; size: .; D: TRBD1; J: TRBJ1-1; DNA: TGTGCCAGCAGCGGGGGACAGGTGAACACTGAAGCTTTCTTT; CDR3: CASSGGQVNTEAFF
V: TRBV9; size: .; D: .; J: TRBJ2-1; DNA: TGTGCCAGCAGCGGTCGTTATTCCTACAATGAGCAGTTCTTC; CDR3: CASSGRYSYNEQFF
V: TRBV19; size: .; D: .; J: TRBJ2-7; DNA: TGTGCCAGTAGTATTTATCAGGATTCCTACGAGCAGTACTTC; CDR3: CASSIYQDSYEQYF
V: TRBV9; size: .; D: TRBD2; J: TRBJ2-5; DNA: TGTGCCAGCAGCACTCATCCGGGGGGGGCAGGAGGCCAAGAGACCCAGTACTTC; CDR3: CASSTHPGGAGGQETQYF
V: TRBV19; size: .; D: .; J: TRBJ2-5; DNA: TGTGCCAGTAGTATAGAACTAGGTGCAGAGACCCAGTACTTC; CDR3: CASSIELGAETQYF
V: TRBV5-1; size: .; D: TRBD1; J: TRBJ1-6; DNA: TGCGCCAGCAGCCCGGGACAGACTATTTCTTATAATTCACCCCTCCACTTT; CDR3: CASSPGQTISYNSPLHF
V: TRBV7-2; size: once; D: .; J: TRBJ1-2; DNA: TGTGCCAGCAGCCCGGGACTTTCCGGCTACACCTTC; CDR3: CASSPGLSGYTF
V: TRBV9; size: once; D: TRBD2; J: TRBJ2-1; DNA: TGTGCCAGCAGCGTCACCTCGCGGGGGAGCTCCTACAATGAGCAGTTCTTC; CDR3: CASSVTSRGSSYNEQFF
V: TRBV7-2; size: once; D: .; J: TRBJ1-6; DNA: TGTGCCAGCAGCTTATCGCCGGGACACTATAATTCACCCCTCCACTTT; CDR3: CASSLSPGHYNSPLHF
V: TRBV7-2; size: few; D: .; J: TRBJ1-2; DNA: TGTGCCAGCAGCCCCGTTGTGGTCGAGGGTGGCTACACCTTC; CDR3: CASSPVVVEGGYTF
V: TRBV5-6; size: .; D: .; J: TRBJ1-1; DNA: TGTGCCAGCAGCGGTCTAGGGGGGGCCACTGAAGCTTTCTTT; CDR3: CASSGLGGATEAFF
V: TRBV7-9; size: .; D: .; J: TRBJ1-2; DNA: TGTGCCAGCAGCTTAGGGCAGGGTTTTAACTATGGCTACACCTTC; CDR3: CASSLGQGFNYGYTF